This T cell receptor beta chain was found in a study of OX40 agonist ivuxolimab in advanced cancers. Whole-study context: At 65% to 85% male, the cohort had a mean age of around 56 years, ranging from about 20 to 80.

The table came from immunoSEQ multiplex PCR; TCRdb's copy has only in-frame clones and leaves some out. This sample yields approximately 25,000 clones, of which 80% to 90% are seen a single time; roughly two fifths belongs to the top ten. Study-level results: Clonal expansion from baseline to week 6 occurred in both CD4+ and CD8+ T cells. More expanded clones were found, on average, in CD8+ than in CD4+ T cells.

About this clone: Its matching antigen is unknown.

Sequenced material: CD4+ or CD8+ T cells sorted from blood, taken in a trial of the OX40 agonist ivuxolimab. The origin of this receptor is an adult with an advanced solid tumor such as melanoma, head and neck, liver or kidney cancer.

CDR3 sequence: CASSQGPGLSTYEQYF. The CDR3 bases are TGCGCCAGCAGCCAAGGACCGGGACTATCAACCTACGAGCAGTACTTC. This chain links TRBV4-1 with TRBJ2-7, with TRBD2 identical over 7 bases. CDR1 is MGHRA, CDR2 YSYEKL, per germline. The CDR3 covers 16 residues. Trimming at V came to 1 base and at J to 2 bases, leaving 8 bases not matched to a gene.